A single sample gave rise to the 21 T cell receptor beta chains below, sequenced in a study of response to subunit inactivated influenza vaccine. A single record per CDR3 protein comes from TCRdb applying MiXCR to the RT-PCR reads. This table has roughly 500,000 distinct CDR3 sequences, more than 15% appearing once. Sequences were derived from CD4+ T cells sorted from PBMCs, sampled around 25 months after vaccination. The receptors derive from a man between 45 and 75 years old who received an inactivated influenza vaccine.

This clonotype came up a few times. V usage is TRBV12-3 or TRBV12-4 and J usage is TRBJ2-4; TRBD1 matches 10 bases. The V segment lost 2 bases and the J segment 1 base; nucleotides outside the gene matches: 5. The CDR3 is 17 amino acids. DNA for the CDR3: TGTGCCAGCAGTTTATCTCCGGGACAGGGGGCCAAAAACATTCAGTACTTC. It yields the protein CASSLSPGQGAKNIQYF.

This clonotype was observed at least ten times. The chain couples TRBV7-2 to TRBJ1-3, with D unclear. From germline, CDR1 is SGHTA and CDR2 FQGNSA. CDR3 size: 14 residues. V dropped 5 bases and J dropped 2 bases, with 10 bases sitting between them. The CDR3 DNA reads TGTGCCAGCAGCCCGGGGAGAGCTGGAAACACCATATATTTT. Its protein product is CASSPGRAGNTIYF.

This clonotype has only a few counts. The CDR3, as DNA: TGTGCCAGCAGCCACTCGGGACTTGCGGGATCGGATACGCAGTATTTT. It codes for CASSHSGLAGSDTQYF. J is TRBJ2-3 and V is TRBV6-5; tentatively, D is TRBD2 (6 bases). Between the trimmed V and J ends, which lost 6 bases and 6 bases, there was a span of 22 bases. Germline lookup yields CDR1 MNHEY and CDR2 SVGAGI. The CDR3 contains 16 residues.

This clonotype has only a few counts. The chain recombines TRBV29-1 with TRBJ2-3, with TRBD2 as a possible D gene (6 bases). The V end lost 3 bases, the J end lost 6 bases, and 13 bases lay between the germline ends. This CDR3 spans 13 amino acids. Germline-derived CDR1 and CDR2 are SQVTM and ANQGSEA. CDR3 sequence: CSVDSRGRDTQYF. CDR3 DNA: TGCAGCGTTGACTCCCGGGGGAGGGATACGCAGTATTTT.

This clonotype was seen more than once but under ten times. V usage is TRBV4-2 and J usage is TRBJ1-1, with 7 bases matching TRBD1. CDR1 is LGHNA, CDR2 YNFKEQ, per germline. The trim removed 4 bases at V and 3 bases at J, leaving 8 bases unmatched. The CDR3 loop spans 15 amino acids. This CDR3 reads CASSLRGRVDTEAFF. CDR3 in DNA: TGTGCCAGCAGCCTAAGGGGGCGGGTGGACACTGAAGCTTTCTTT.

This clonotype was found a few times. This chain joins TRBV20-1 and TRBJ2-1; 7 positions agree with TRBD1. This CDR3 region has 13 residues. The ends lost 2 bases at V and 7 bases at J; junction bases unmatched: 5. The germline V gene encodes CDR1 DFQATT and CDR2 SNEGSKA (reference sequence). DNA of the CDR3: TGCAGTGCTAGACGGGACAGCCGGAATGAGCAGTTCTTC. This sequence encodes CSARRDSRNEQFF.

A few counts support this clonotype. The chain recombines TRBV4-3 with TRBJ2-7, with unresolved D. The CDR3 is 16 amino acids. Germline CDR1 is LGHNA and CDR2 is YSLEER. V lost 5 bases and J 4 bases, leaving 21 bases between the germline ends. The chain's CDR3 is CASSAVVWASGYEQYF. The CDR3 region has the DNA TGCGCCAGCAGCGCCGTTGTTTGGGCCTCCGGATACGAGCAGTACTTC.

The J gene is TRBJ1-2, the V gene TRBV29-1; TRBD1 might be the D (5 bases). The CDR3 totals 14 residues. The V end was cut by 0 bases, the J end by 0 bases, with 8 bases between. The germline gives CDR1 SQVTM, CDR2 ANQGSEA. The CDR3 bases are TGCAGCGTTGAAGATCTAGGGGCTAACTATGGCTACACCTTC. Residues: CSVEDLGANYGYTF.

This clonotype turned up a few times. The chain recombines TRBV20-1 with TRBJ2-1; the D gene is possibly TRBD1 (6 bases). V was cut by 5 bases and J by 3 bases, with 14 bases left in between. There are 14 residues in the CDR3. In germline, CDR1 is DFQATT, CDR2 SNEGSKA (reference sequence). CDR3 residues: CSAGRRQVYNEQFF. CDR3 bases: TGCAGTGCTGGTCGGCGACAGGTCTACAATGAGCAGTTCTTC.

The CDR3 DNA reads as TGTGCCAGCAGCTCGCCGGGACAGGGGGATACGCAGTATTTT. Amino acid sequence: CASSSPGQGDTQYF. The chain links TRBV7-2 to TRBJ2-3; TRBD1 matches 10 bases. V shed 4 bases, J shed 6 bases, and the junction held 4 bases outside the gene matches. The CDR3 runs 14 residues. Germline CDR1 reads SGHTA; CDR2 reads FQGNSA.

This clonotype was counted only a few times. This chain uses TRBV5-1 with TRBJ2-2; D could derive from TRBD1 or TRBD2 (5 bases each). This CDR3 spans 15 amino acids. Between the trimmed V and J ends, which lost 6 bases and 4 bases, there was a span of 16 bases. Per germline, CDR1 SGHRS and CDR2 YFSETQ. CDR3 nucleotides: TGCGCCAGCACCACCCTCCTCGGGGCCACCGGGGAGCTGTTTTTT. This gives the protein CASTTLLGATGELFF.

A remark on this clonotype: Mismatch with germline at one junction end may stem from a read error. The chain links TRBV7-9 to TRBJ2-2; TRBD1 aligns across 8 bases. Germline lookup yields CDR1 SEHNR and CDR2 FQNEAQ (reference sequence). The CDR3 loop spans 13 amino acids. The CDR3 reads CACRGRNTGELFF. In DNA, the CDR3 is TGTGCCTGCAGGGGGCGGAACACCGGGGAGCTGTTTTTT.

The V and J genes are TRBV20-1 and TRBJ1-2; D remains unclear. The V end was cut by 3 bases, the J end by 3 bases, with 11 bases between. The CDR3 runs 13 residues. Germline assignment: CDR1 DFQATT and CDR2 SNEGSKA (reference sequence). The CDR3 region has the DNA TGCAGTGCTAGGGTTGCAGGAGACTATGGCTACACCTTC. It specifies CSARVAGDYGYTF.

The CDR3 DNA is TGCAGTGCTAGACCTCCGGGGGGGGCCGTTAGGAATGAGCAGTTCTTC. It specifies CSARPPGGAVRNEQFF. The J gene is TRBJ2-1, the V gene TRBV20-1; 8 bases are a match to TRBD2. Trimming removed 2 bases from V and 7 bases from J; junction bases left unmatched: 13. Germline V gene lookup returns CDR1 DFQATT and CDR2 SNEGSKA (reference sequence). This CDR3 spans 16 amino acids.

This chain uses TRBV20-1 with TRBJ2-3; 8 positions match TRBD1. The CDR3 is 14 residues long. V shed 3 bases and J 6 bases; nucleotides not matched to a gene: 8. Germline lookup yields CDR1 DFQATT and CDR2 SNEGSKA (reference sequence). The CDR3 here is CSASGQGSSDTQYF. CDR3 DNA sequence: TGCAGTGCTAGTGGACAGGGTTCGTCGGATACGCAGTATTTT.

The chain couples TRBV5-1 to TRBJ2-7, with D perhaps TRBD1 or TRBD2 (5 bases each). The V gene lost 4 bases and the J gene lost 5 bases, with 16 bases spanning the gap. Germline CDR1 is SGHRS and CDR2 is YFSETQ. The CDR3 runs to 14 residues. Here the CDR3 DNA reads TGCGCCAGCAGCCTGGGGACGGCCGCCGACGAGCAGTACTTC. It is translated as CASSLGTAADEQYF. Full variable domain (rest looked up from reference TRBV5-1 and TRBJ2-7): KAGVTQTPRYLIKTRGQQVTLSCSPISGHRSVSWYQQTPGQGLQFLFEYFSETQRNKGNFPGRFSGRQFSNSRSEMNVSTLELGDSALYLCASSLGTAADEQYFGPGTRLTVT.

A few counts support this clonotype. The chain recombines TRBV7-9 with TRBJ2-1; D is possibly TRBD2 (5 bases). CDR3 length equals 14 residues. Trimming cost V 5 bases and J 6 bases, with 14 bases left between them. Germline V CDR1 and CDR2: SEHNR, FQNEAQ (reference sequence). CDR3 in amino acids: CASSVGEGSNEQFF. The CDR3 coding sequence is TGTGCCAGCAGCGTTGGAGAGGGTTCCAATGAGCAGTTCTTC.

This clonotype was seen a few times. The chain is built from TRBV5-4 and TRBJ1-2; 9 bases map to TRBD1. J lost 6 bases, V lost 6 bases, and 3 bases had no gene match. CDR1 and CDR2 (germline): SGHNT, YYREEE (reference sequence). The CDR3 covers 12 residues. In DNA, the CDR3 is TGTGCCAGCACCCGGACAGGGGATGGCTACACCTTC. This sequence encodes CASTRTGDGYTF.

V and J are TRBV12-3 or TRBV12-4 and TRBJ2-7; unclear D gene. CDR3 length equals 14 residues. Trimming pared 1 base from V and 4 bases from J, leaving 11 bases between. The CDR3 loop reads CASSLVPARYEQYF. In nucleotides, the CDR3 is TGTGCCAGCAGTTTAGTCCCAGCGCGATACGAGCAGTACTTC.

This rearrangement joins TRBV10-3 to TRBJ2-7, with TRBD1 identical over 7 bases. The CDR3 contains 15 residues. The ends lost 0 bases at V and 3 bases at J; junction bases unmatched: 5. The germline gives CDR1 ENHRY, CDR2 SYGVKD. Here the CDR3 DNA reads TGTGCCATCAGTGAGTCGGTGACAGGGAACTACGAGCAGTACTTC. Its protein is CAISESVTGNYEQYF.

The V gene is TRBV5-4, the J gene TRBJ2-2; D is undetermined. Germline values: CDR1 SGHNT, CDR2 YYREEE (reference sequence). V was shortened by 6 bases and J by 1 base, with 7 bases between the two germline ends. The CDR3 has 13 amino acids. The CDR3 bases are TGTGCCAGCACCCGGATGAACACCGGGGAGCTGTTTTTT. Encoded protein: CASTRMNTGELFF.